The present T cell receptor beta chain was sequenced within a study of cytomegalovirus exposure and HLA in healthy donors. Researchers ran the PCR with 60 Vbeta and 13 Jbeta primers. Clones were read by immunoSEQ multiplex PCR, and TCRdb kept only the in-frame ones, dropping some. The data hold about 120,000 clones, with about four fifths observed a single time. In this sample, this clone turned up once. V was pared by 0 bases and J by 4 bases, with 6 bases of the junction left unmatched. The CDR3 is 16 amino acids. The germline V gene has CDR1 MNHEY and CDR2 SVGAGI. The V and J genes are TRBV6-5 and TRBJ2-7; 10 positions agree with TRBD2. Sequenced material: PBMCs. This receptor was obtained from a female donor in good health and CMV-seropositive. The DNA of the CDR3 is TGTGCCAGCAGTTACTCTGGTAGCGGGGGGTCGTACGAGCAGTACTTC. It is translated as CASSYSGSGGSYEQYF.